These 25 T cell receptor beta chains were all obtained from the same sample, sequenced in a study of blood T cell repertoires in COVID-19. Measured with immunoSEQ multiplex PCR; TCRdb has only the in-frame clones, and not every one. The repertoire has around 60,000 clones, roughly 86% of them found once; the top ten carry roughly 4%. Material: peripheral blood. All receptors derive from a man in his fifties or sixties with active COVID-19.

This rearrangement joins TRBV24-1 to TRBJ2-7; perhaps TRBD1 as D (5 bases). The ends were cut back, 3 bases at V and 5 bases at J, with 13 bases in the middle. From germline, CDR1 is KGHDR and CDR2 SFDVKD. This CDR3 has 14 residues. This CDR3 is CATSDPLKGNEQYF. The CDR3 DNA is TGTGCCACCAGTGATCCCCTCAAGGGGAACGAGCAGTACTTC.

The CDR3: CASRVVGQSAYEQYF. The CDR3 DNA sequence: TGTGCCAGCAGGGTCGTCGGACAATCTGCCTACGAGCAGTACTTC. This chain joins TRBV7-2 and TRBJ2-7; TRBD1 is a possible D gene (5 bases). Germline V gene lookup returns CDR1 SGHTA and CDR2 FQGNSA. V shed 6 bases and J shed 2 bases, with 17 bases lying between them. The CDR3 contains 15 residues.

The V gene is TRBV25-1, the J gene TRBJ2-3, with 9 bases identical to TRBD2. The V segment lost 4 bases and the J segment 5 bases; nucleotides outside the gene matches: 10. The CDR3 runs 16 residues. Germline CDR1 is MGHDK and CDR2 is SYGVNS. The CDR3 DNA reads TGTGCCAGCAGTGCCCAGGGGCGGGGGGGACTAGATACGCAGTATTTT. It translates to CASSAQGRGGLDTQYF. The full variable domain, its missing parts supplied by reference TRBV25-1 and TRBJ2-3, is EADIYQTPRYLVIGTGKKITLECSQTMGHDKMYWYQQDPGMELHLIHYSYGVNSTEKGDLSSESTVSRIRTEHFPLTLESARPSHTSQYLCASSAQGRGGLDTQYFGPGTRLTVL.

The CDR3: CASSPGRWAGELFF. The CDR3 nucleotides read TGTGCCAGCAGCCCCGGCAGGTGGGCCGGGGAGCTGTTTTTT. V is TRBV7-9 and J is TRBJ2-2; D not resolved. V lost 5 bases, J lost 6 bases, and 13 bases lay in between. This CDR3 is built from 14 residues. CDR1 and CDR2 (germline): SEHNR, FQNEAQ (reference sequence).

This rearrangement joins TRBV2 to TRBJ1-1; 11 nucleotides match TRBD1. This CDR3 comprises 16 residues. Trimming removed 7 bases from V and 5 bases from J; junction bases left unmatched: 12. Germline lookup yields CDR1 SNHLY and CDR2 FYNNEI. The CDR3 spells CASIRTGGRSRTEAFF. The CDR3 DNA reads TGTGCCAGCATCCGGACAGGGGGCCGGTCGAGAACTGAAGCTTTCTTT.

Written as DNA, the CDR3 is TGTGCCAGCAGCCAAACAGGGCTCCCACACTATGGCTACACCTTC. Translated, it gives CASSQTGLPHYGYTF. V and J are TRBV2 and TRBJ1-2; D is possibly TRBD1 (6 bases). This CDR3 is 15 amino acids long. Looked up from germline, CDR1 is SNHLY and CDR2 is FYNNEI. Trimming shortened V by 6 bases and J by 3 bases, and 17 bases separated the two germline ends.

The chain recombines TRBV6-4 with TRBJ2-1; TRBD1 might be the D (6 bases). The CDR3 consists of 17 residues. Trimming took 8 bases from V and 8 from J, leaving 28 bases between them. Germline V gene data show CDR1 as MRHNA and CDR2 as SNTAGT. The CDR3: CASCSNNGQFRGDEQFF. CDR3 DNA: TGTGCCAGCTGTTCAAATAATGGACAGTTCCGAGGCGATGAGCAGTTCTTC.

The V call is TRBV6-5, the J call TRBJ2-2, with D maybe TRBD2 (6 bases). Germline CDR1 MNHEY, CDR2 SVGAGI. The CDR3 spans 12 residues. The V end lost 11 bases, the J end lost 7 bases, and 14 bases lay between the germline ends. The CDR3 DNA sequence: TGTGCCGGGGGGAGGCGCGGCGGGGAGCTGTTTTTT. This encodes CAGGRRGGELFF.

The chain joins TRBV3-1 (or the pseudogene TRBV3-2) to TRBJ1-2; D is possibly TRBD1 (5 bases). Per the germline V gene, CDR1 is LGHDT and CDR2 is YNNKEL (reference sequence). The V end was cut by 0 bases, the J end by 4 bases, with 21 bases between. This CDR3 comprises 18 residues. CDR3 amino acids: CASSQEGWRGGMSYGYTF. CDR3 coding DNA: TGTGCCAGCAGCCAAGAAGGGTGGCGCGGGGGGATGAGCTATGGCTACACCTTC.

V and J are TRBV6-2 or TRBV6-3 and TRBJ2-2; possible D gene TRBD2, 5 bases. Looked up from germline, CDR1 is MNHEY and CDR2 is SVGEGT. V was shortened by 5 bases and J by 7 bases, with 20 bases between the two germline ends. The length of the CDR3 is 16 residues. This CDR3 is CASSTRGWGKIGELFF. CDR3 nucleotides: TGTGCCAGCAGTACCCGGGGATGGGGAAAAATCGGGGAGCTGTTTTTT.

The CDR3 region is CASSLHSTYEQYF. CDR3 nucleotide sequence: TGTGCCAGCAGTTTGCACTCTACCTACGAGCAGTACTTC. The chain joins TRBV12-3 or TRBV12-4 to TRBJ2-7; no clear D gene. The CDR3 runs to 13 residues. The V and J ends lost 3 bases and 2 bases respectively, with 8 bases between them.

This chain connects TRBV10-3 to TRBJ1-2; possibly TRBD1 for D (5 bases). CDR1 is ENHRY and CDR2 is SYGVKD in the germline V gene. V lost 8 bases and J lost 4, with 14 bases in between. This CDR3 is 13 amino acids long. The CDR3 sequence is CAIRGAGLYGYTF. The DNA for the CDR3 is TGTGCCATCCGAGGGGCGGGGCTCTATGGCTACACCTTC.

The sample holds a few counts of this clone. The chain couples TRBV5-1 to TRBJ2-2, with TRBD1 as a possible D gene (6 bases). The germline V gene has CDR1 SGHRS and CDR2 YFSETQ. This CDR3 is built from 16 residues. Deletions cut 0 bases from V and 1 base from J, with 10 bases between. CDR3 sequence: CASSLAGTRNTGELFF. CDR3 sequence (DNA): TGCGCCAGCAGCTTGGCCGGGACAAGGAACACCGGGGAGCTGTTTTTT.

This clone came up once. V usage is TRBV5-1 and J usage is TRBJ2-3, with TRBD1 matching 12 bases. Germline trimming cut 5 bases from V and 6 bases from J; bases unmatched to any gene: 7. The CDR3 consists of 15 residues. CDR1 SGHRS and CDR2 YFSETQ come from the germline V gene. The CDR3 bases are TGCGCCAGCAGTCCGGGACAGGGGGCGGCGGATACGCAGTATTTT. Its translation is CASSPGQGAADTQYF.

The chain is built from TRBV3-1 (or the pseudogene TRBV3-2) and TRBJ2-3; D is unresolved. The CDR3 spans 13 residues. Between the trimmed V and J ends, which lost 3 bases and 4 bases, there was a span of 8 bases. The germline gives CDR1 LGHDT, CDR2 YNNKEL (reference sequence). The DNA for the CDR3 is TGTGCCAGCAGCCATTCGGTAGCAGATACGCAGTATTTT. Translating gives CASSHSVADTQYF.

The chain recombines TRBV30 with TRBJ2-7, with a tentative D call TRBD1 (6 bases). Trimming stripped 0 bases from V and 6 bases from J, with 15 bases between. Germline loops: CDR1 GTSNPN, CDR2 SVGIG (reference sequence). The length of the CDR3 is 14 residues. CDR3 residues: CAWSVYRDEPEQYF. The CDR3 DNA reads TGTGCCTGGAGTGTCTACAGGGACGAGCCCGAGCAGTACTTC.

In this sample, this clone turned up once. The rearrangement joins TRBV10-3 to TRBJ1-5; D unresolved. The CDR3 runs to 12 residues. V lost 4 bases and J lost 4, with 5 bases in between. Germline V gives CDR1 ENHRY, CDR2 SYGVKD. The CDR3: CAISASNQPQHF. The CDR3 DNA reads TGTGCCATCAGTGCCTCGAATCAGCCCCAGCATTTT.

The rearrangement uses TRBV18 and TRBJ2-2; 8 bases are a match to TRBD1. V lost 3 bases to trimming and J lost 0 bases; unmatched junction nucleotides: 0. CDR1 is KGHSH and CDR2 is LQKENI in the germline V gene. CDR3 length: 15 residues. The chain's CDR3 is CASSPGQANTGELFF. DNA of the CDR3: TGTGCCAGCTCACCGGGACAGGCGAACACCGGGGAGCTGTTTTTT. The variable domain in full, with the rest retrieved from reference TRBV18 and TRBJ2-2, is NAGVMQNPRHLVRRRGQEARLRCSPMKGHSHVYWYRQLPEEGLKFMVYLQKENIIDESGMPKERFSAEFPKEGPSILRIQQVVRGDSAAYFCASSPGQANTGELFFGEGSRLTVL.

The table lists this clone with a few counts. The chain joins TRBV5-1 to TRBJ2-7, with a tentative D call TRBD1 (6 bases). Looked up from germline, CDR1 is SGHRS and CDR2 is YFSETQ. The CDR3 totals 15 residues. V lost 0 bases and J 2 bases, leaving 12 bases between the germline ends. CDR3: CASSLALQGPYEQYF. CDR3 DNA sequence: TGCGCCAGCAGCTTGGCTCTACAGGGCCCCTACGAGCAGTACTTC.

This clone has a handful of counts. J is TRBJ2-6 and V is TRBV7-9; D is ambiguous. V lost 1 base, J lost 2 bases, and 6 bases lay in between. The CDR3 sequence is 15 residues long. Looked up from germline, CDR1 is SEHNR and CDR2 is FQNEAQ (reference sequence). The CDR3 coding sequence is TGTGCCAGCAGCTTAGTCCCCACTGGGGCCAACGTCCTGACTTTC. This gives the protein CASSLVPTGANVLTF. The full variable domain, its missing parts supplied by reference TRBV7-9 and TRBJ2-6, is DTGVSQNPRHKITKRGQNVTFRCDPISEHNRLYWYRQTLGQGPEFLTYFQNEAQLEKSRLLSDRFSAERPKGSFSTLEIQRTEQGDSAMYLCASSLVPTGANVLTFGAGSRLTVL.

The J gene is TRBJ2-1, the V gene TRBV10-3; a weak D match, TRBD1 (7 bases). The V and J ends lost 6 bases and 8 bases respectively, with 14 bases between them. Germline CDR1 ENHRY, CDR2 SYGVKD. The CDR3 contains 13 residues. The CDR3 DNA reads as TGTGCCATCAGGGGGGGACAGCCCCATGAGCAGTTCTTC. Translated, it gives CAIRGGQPHEQFF.

This clone was recorded a few times. V usage is TRBV5-6 and J usage is TRBJ2-2; D is possibly TRBD2 (5 bases). V was trimmed by 9 bases and J by 6 bases, leaving 18 bases between them. Looked up from germline, CDR1 is SGHDT and CDR2 is YYEEEE. The CDR3 is 14 amino acids. CDR3 residues: CATLAMRGSGELFF. The CDR3, as DNA: TGTGCCACCCTTGCCATGAGAGGGTCCGGGGAGCTGTTTTTT.

The chain joins TRBV6-5 to TRBJ1-2, with a tentative D call TRBD1 (5 bases). The CDR3 has 14 amino acids. Germline CDR1 is MNHEY and CDR2 is SVGAGI. The V end lost 7 bases, the J end lost 4 bases, and 16 bases lay between the germline ends. The CDR3 bases are TGTGCCAGCACCTCCGGGGGGAGAAGCTATGGCTACACCTTC. Residues: CASTSGGRSYGYTF.

J is TRBJ2-3 and V is TRBV6-2 or TRBV6-3; TRBD2 might be the D (6 bases). The ends were cut back, 2 bases at V and 2 bases at J, with 11 bases in the middle. Looked up from germline, CDR1 is MNHEY and CDR2 is SVGEGT. This CDR3 has 15 amino acids. CDR3 bases: TGTGCCAGCAGTTACGCGGGGCTTTCCACAGATACGCAGTATTTT. It translates to CASSYAGLSTDTQYF.

The chain employs TRBV6-5 and TRBJ2-1, with D unresolved. Germline values: CDR1 MNHEY, CDR2 SVGAGI. The V gene lost 7 bases and the J gene lost 0 bases, with 13 bases spanning the gap. The CDR3 spans 15 residues. CDR3 coding DNA: TGTGCCAGCACCCCCAGTTTTTCCTCCTACAATGAGCAGTTCTTC. It encodes CASTPSFSSYNEQFF.